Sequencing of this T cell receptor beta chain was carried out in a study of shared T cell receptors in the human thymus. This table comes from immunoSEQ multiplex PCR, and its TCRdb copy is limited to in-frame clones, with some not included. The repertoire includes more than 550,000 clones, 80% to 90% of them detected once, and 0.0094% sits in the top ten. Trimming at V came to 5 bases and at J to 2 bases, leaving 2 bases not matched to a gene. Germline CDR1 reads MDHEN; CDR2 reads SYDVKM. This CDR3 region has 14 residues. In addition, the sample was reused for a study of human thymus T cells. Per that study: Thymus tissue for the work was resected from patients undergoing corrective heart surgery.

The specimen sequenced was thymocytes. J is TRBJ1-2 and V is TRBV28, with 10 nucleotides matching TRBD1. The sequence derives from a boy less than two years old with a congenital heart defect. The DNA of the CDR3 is TGTGCCAGCAGTGGGACAGGGGTGAACTATGGCTACACCTTC. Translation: CASSGTGVNYGYTF.